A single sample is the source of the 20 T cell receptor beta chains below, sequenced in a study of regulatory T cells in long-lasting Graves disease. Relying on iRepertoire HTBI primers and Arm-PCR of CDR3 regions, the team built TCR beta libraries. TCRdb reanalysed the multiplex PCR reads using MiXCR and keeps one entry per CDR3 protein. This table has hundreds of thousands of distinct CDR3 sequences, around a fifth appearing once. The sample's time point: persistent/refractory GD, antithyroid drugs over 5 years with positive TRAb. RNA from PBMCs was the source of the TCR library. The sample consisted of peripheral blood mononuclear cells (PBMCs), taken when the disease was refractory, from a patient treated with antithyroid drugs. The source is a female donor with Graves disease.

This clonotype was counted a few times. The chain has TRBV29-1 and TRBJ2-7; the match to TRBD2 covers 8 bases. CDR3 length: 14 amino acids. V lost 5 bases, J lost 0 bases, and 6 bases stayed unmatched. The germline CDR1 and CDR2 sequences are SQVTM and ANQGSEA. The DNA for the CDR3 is TGCAGCGTTATGAGCGGGAGAAGCTCCTACGAGCAGTACTTC. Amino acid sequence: CSVMSGRSSYEQYF.

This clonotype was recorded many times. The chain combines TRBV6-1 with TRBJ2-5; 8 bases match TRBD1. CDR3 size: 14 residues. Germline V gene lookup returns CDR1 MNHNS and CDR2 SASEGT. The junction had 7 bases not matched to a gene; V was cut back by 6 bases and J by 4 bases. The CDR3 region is CASRLGQGLETQYF. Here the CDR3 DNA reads TGTGCCAGCAGACTCGGACAGGGCTTAGAGACCCAGTACTTC.

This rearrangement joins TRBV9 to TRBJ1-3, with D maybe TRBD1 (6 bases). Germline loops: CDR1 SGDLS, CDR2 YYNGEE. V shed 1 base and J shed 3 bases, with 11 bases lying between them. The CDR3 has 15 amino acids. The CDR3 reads CASSVQPGDGNTIYF. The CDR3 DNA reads TGTGCCAGCAGCGTACAGCCAGGGGATGGAAACACCATATATTTT.

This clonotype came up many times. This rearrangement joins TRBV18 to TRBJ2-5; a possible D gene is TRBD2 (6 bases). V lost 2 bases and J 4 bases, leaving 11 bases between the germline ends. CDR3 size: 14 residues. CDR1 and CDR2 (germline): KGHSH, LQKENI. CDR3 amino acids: CASSPYGRSETQYF. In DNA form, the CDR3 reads TGTGCCAGCTCACCATATGGGAGGTCAGAGACCCAGTACTTC.

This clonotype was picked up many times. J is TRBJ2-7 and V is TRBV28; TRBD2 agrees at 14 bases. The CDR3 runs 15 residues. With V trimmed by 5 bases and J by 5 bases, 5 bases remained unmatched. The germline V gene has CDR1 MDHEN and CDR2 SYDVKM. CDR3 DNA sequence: TGTGCCAGCAGTCTTGGGACTAGCGGGAGTGACGAGCAGTACTTC. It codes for CASSLGTSGSDEQYF.

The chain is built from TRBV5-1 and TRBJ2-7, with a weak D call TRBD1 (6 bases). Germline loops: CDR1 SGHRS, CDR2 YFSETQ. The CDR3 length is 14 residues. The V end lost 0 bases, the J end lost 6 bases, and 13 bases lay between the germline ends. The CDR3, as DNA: TGCGCCAGCAGCTTGGTACAGGGCCCTAGCGAGCAGTACTTC. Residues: CASSLVQGPSEQYF.

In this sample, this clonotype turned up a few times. The CDR3 spells CASSQDYLTSGSKGTGELFF. DNA for the CDR3: TGTGCCAGCAGCCAAGACTACCTTACTAGCGGGAGTAAGGGCACCGGGGAGCTGTTTTTT. V gene TRBV3-1 combines with J gene TRBJ2-2; TRBD2 matches at 11 bases. Germline loops: CDR1 LGHDT, CDR2 YNNKEL (reference sequence). V lost 0 bases and J lost 4; bases outside the gene matches: 13. This CDR3 has 20 residues.

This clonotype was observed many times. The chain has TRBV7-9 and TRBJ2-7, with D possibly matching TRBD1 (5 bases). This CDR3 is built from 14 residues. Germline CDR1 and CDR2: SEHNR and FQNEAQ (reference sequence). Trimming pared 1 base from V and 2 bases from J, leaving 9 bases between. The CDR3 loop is CASSLGTDTYEQYF. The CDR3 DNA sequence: TGTGCCAGCAGCTTAGGGACGGACACCTACGAGCAGTACTTC.

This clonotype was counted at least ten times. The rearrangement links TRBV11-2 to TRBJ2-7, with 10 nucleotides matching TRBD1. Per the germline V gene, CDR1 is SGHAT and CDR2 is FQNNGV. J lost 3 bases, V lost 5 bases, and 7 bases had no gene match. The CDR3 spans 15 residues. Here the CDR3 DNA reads TGTGCCAGCAGCATGCGTTGGGACAGGGGCTACGAGCAGTACTTC. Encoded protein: CASSMRWDRGYEQYF.

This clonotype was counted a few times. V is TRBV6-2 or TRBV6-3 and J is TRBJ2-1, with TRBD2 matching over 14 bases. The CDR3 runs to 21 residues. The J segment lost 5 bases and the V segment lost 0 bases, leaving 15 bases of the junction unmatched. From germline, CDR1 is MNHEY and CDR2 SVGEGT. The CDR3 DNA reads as TGTGCCAGCAGTTACTCGAATTGGGGACTAGCGGGAGCAATTTGGGACAATGAGCAGTTCTTC. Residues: CASSYSNWGLAGAIWDNEQFF.

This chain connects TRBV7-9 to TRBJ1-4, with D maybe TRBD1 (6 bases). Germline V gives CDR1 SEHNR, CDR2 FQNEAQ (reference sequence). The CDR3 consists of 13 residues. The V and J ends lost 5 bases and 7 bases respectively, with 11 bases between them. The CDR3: CASSPGAFEKLFF. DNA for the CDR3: TGTGCCAGCAGCCCGGGGGCGTTTGAAAAACTGTTTTTT.

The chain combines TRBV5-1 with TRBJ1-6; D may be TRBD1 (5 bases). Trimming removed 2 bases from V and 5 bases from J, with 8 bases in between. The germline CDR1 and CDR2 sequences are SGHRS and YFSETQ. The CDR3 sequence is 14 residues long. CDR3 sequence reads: CASSLGANNSPLHF. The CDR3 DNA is TGCGCCAGCAGCTTAGGGGCGAATAATTCACCCCTCCACTTT.

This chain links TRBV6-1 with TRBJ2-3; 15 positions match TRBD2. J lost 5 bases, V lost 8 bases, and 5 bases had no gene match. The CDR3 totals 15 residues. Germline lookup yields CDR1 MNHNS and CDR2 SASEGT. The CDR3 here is CASLGLAGGLDTQYF. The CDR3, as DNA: TGTGCCAGCCTGGGACTAGCGGGGGGTCTAGATACGCAGTATTTT.

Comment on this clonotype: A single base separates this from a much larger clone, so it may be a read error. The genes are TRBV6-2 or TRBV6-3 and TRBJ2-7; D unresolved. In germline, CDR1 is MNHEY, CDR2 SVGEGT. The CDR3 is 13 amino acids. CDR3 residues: CASSEYYSYELYF. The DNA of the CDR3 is TGTGCCAGCAGTGAATATTACTCCTACGAGCTGTACTTC.

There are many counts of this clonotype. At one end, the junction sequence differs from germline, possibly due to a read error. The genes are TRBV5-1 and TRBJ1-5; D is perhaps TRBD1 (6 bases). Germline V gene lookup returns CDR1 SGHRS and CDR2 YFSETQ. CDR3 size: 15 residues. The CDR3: CASSLEGGSNQPQHF. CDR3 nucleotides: TGTGCCAGCAGCTTAGAAGGGGGAAGCAATCAGCCCCAGCATTTT.

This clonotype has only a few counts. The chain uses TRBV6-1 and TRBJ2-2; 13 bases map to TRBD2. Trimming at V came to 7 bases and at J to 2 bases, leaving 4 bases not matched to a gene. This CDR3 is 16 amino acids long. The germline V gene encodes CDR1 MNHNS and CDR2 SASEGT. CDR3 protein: CASKGLAGVNTGELFF. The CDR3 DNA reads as TGTGCCAGCAAAGGACTAGCGGGAGTTAACACCGGGGAGCTGTTTTTT.

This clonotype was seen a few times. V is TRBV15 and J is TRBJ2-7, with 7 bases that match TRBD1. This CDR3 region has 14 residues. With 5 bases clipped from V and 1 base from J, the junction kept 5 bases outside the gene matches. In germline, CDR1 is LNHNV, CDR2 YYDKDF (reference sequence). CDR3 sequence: CATSGDSLSYEQYF. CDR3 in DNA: TGTGCCACCAGCGGGGACAGCCTTTCCTACGAGCAGTACTTC.

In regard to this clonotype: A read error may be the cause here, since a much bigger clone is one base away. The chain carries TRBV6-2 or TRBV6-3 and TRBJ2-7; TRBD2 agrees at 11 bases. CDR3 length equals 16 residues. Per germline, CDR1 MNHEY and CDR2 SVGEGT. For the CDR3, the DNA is TGTGCCAGCAGGCACGGACTAGCGGGCCGGACCTACAAGCAGTACTTC. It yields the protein CASRHGLAGRTYKQYF.

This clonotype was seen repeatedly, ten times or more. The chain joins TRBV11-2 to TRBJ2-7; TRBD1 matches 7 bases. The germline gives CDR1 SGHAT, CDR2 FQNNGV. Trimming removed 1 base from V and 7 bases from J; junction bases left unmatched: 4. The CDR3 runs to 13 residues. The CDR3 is CASSLAPGGEQYF. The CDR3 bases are TGTGCCAGCAGCTTAGCCCCAGGGGGTGAGCAGTACTTC.

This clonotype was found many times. The CDR3 spells CASSLIDRVNTGELFF. CDR3 in DNA: TGTGCCAGCAGTTTAATCGACAGGGTAAACACCGGGGAGCTGTTTTTT. V and J are TRBV27 and TRBJ2-2; 7 bases line up with TRBD1. The CDR3 loop spans 16 amino acids. Trimming at V came to 2 bases and at J to 2 bases, leaving 5 bases not matched to a gene. CDR1 MNHEY and CDR2 SMNVEV come from the germline V gene (reference sequence).